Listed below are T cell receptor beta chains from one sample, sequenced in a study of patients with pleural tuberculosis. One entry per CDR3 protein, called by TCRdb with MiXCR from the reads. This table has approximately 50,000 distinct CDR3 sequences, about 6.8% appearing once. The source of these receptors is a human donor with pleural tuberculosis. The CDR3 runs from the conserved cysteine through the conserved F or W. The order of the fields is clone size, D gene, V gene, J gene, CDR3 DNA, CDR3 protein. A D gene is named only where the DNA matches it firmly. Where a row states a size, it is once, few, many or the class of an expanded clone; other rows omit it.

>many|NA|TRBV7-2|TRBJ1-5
TGTGCCAGCAGCTTAGCCAGGGATCCCAATCAGCCCCAGCATTTT
CASSLARDPNQPQHF
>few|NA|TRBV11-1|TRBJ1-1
TGTGCCAGCAGCTTATTCACGAGCACTGAAGCTTTCTTT
CASSLFTSTEAFF
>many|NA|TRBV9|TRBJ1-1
TGTGCCAGCAGCGTGGGACACCTGAACACTGAAGCTTTCTTT
CASSVGHLNTEAFF
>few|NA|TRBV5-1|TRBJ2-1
TGCGCCAGCAGCTTGGAGGCTAGCGTGGGCTACAATGAGCAGTTCTTC
CASSLEASVGYNEQFF
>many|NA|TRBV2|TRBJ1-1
TGTGCCAGCAGTGGCCGGGCCCCGTCATTGGGCACTGAAGCTTTCTTT
CASSGRAPSLGTEAFF
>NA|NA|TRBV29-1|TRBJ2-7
TGCAGCACCAGGGACAACTCCTACGAGCAGTACTTC
CSTRDNSYEQYF
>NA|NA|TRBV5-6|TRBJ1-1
TGTGCCAGCAGAACAGGGTTGGGGGACACTGAAGCTTTCTTT
CASRTGLGDTEAFF
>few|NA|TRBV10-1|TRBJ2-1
TGCGCCAGCAGTGCCAGGCTGGACTTCAATGAGCAGTTCTTC
CASSARLDFNEQFF
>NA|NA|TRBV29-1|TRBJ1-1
TGCAGCGTTGTCAGGGCAGGTGCTGAAGCTTTCTTT
CSVVRAGAEAFF
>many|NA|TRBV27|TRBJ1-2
TGTGCCAGCAGTCAACAGGGAAATGGCTACACCTTC
CASSQQGNGYTF
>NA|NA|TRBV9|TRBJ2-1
TGTGCCAGCAGCGTCAGTATGGCCCCCAATGAGCAGTTCTTC
CASSVSMAPNEQFF
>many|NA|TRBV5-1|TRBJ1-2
TGCGCCAGCAGCTTAAGGGCGGGATATGGCTACACCTTC
CASSLRAGYGYTF
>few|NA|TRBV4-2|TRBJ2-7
TGTGCCAGCAGCCCGACCACCGGCTACGAGCAGTACTTC
CASSPTTGYEQYF
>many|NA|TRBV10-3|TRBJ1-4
TGTGCCATCAGCGGTGTTACTAATGAAAAACTGTTTTTT
CAISGVTNEKLFF
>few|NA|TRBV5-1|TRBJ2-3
TGCGCCAGCAGCTTGCATAGCGCCACAGATACGCAGTATTTT
CASSLHSATDTQYF
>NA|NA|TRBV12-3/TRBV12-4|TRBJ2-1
TGTGCCAGCATCCCCCGGGCTAAATTTTGGGATGAGCAGTTCTTC
CASIPRAKFWDEQFF
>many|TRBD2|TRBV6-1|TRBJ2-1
TGTGCCAGCAATGTAAGCGGGATTACACACAATGAGCAGTTCTTC
CASNVSGITHNEQFF
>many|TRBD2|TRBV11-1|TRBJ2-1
TGTGCCAGCAGCCCCCGGGGACTAGCTAATAATGAGCAGTTCTTC
CASSPRGLANNEQFF
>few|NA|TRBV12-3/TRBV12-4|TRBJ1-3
TGTGCCAGCAGACAAGGACGGAGCTCTGGAAACACCGTATATTTT
CASRQGRSSGNTVYF
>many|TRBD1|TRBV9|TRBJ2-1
TGTGCCAGCAGCGCACCGGGACAGGGATACAATGAGCAGTTCTTC
CASSAPGQGYNEQFF
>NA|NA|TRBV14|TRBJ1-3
TGTGCCAGCAGCCGCGGACAGTTTTGGCCTGGAAACACCATATATTTT
CASSRGQFWPGNTIYF
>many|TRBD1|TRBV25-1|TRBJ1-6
TGTGCCAGCAACCCGACAGGGACGAATGGCTCACCCCTCCACTTT
CASNPTGTNGSPLHF
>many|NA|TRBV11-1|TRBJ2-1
TGTGCCAGCAGCTTAGCGGTAAGGCGTGGAGGTGGCGAGCAGTTCTTC
CASSLAVRRGGGEQFF
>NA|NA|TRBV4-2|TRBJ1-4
TGTGCCAGCAGTCCGGACAGATCTAATGAAAAACTGTTTTTT
CASSPDRSNEKLFF
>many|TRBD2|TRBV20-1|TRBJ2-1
TGCAGTGCTAGACTAGCGGGGGTGTGGGACAATGAGCAGTTCTTC
CSARLAGVWDNEQFF
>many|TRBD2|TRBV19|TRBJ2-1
TGTGCCAGTAGCCTACTAGCGCGCTCCTACAATGAGCAGTTCTTC
CASSLLARSYNEQFF
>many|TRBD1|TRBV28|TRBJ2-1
TGTGCCAGCAGTTTAAATCGGCTGACAGGGTTGGTAAATGAGCAGTTCTTC
CASSLNRLTGLVNEQFF